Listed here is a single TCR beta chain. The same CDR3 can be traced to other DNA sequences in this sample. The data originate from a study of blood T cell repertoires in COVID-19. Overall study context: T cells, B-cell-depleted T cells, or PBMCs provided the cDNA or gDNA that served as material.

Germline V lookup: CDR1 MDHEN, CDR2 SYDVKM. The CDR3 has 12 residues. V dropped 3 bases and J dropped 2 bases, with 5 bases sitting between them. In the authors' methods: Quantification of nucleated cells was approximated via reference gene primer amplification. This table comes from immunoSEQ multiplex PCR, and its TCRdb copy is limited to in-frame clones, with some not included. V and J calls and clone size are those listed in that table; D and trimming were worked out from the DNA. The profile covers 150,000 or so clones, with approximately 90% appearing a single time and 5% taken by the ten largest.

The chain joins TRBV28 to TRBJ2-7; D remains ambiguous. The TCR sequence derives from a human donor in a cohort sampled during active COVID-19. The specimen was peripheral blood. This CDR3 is CASSLGAYEQYF. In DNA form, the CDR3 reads TGTGCCAGCAGTTTGGGCGCCTACGAGCAGTACTTC.